This is a list of T cell receptor beta chains from one sample in a study of T-cell memory formation after mild COVID-19. One entry per CDR3 protein results from TCRdb running MiXCR on the 5' RACE reads. The sample records 200,000 to 250,000 distinct CDR3 sequences, approximately 10% being singletons. The sequencing sample was made of PBMCs or a T cell subset sorted from them (not recorded which). The receptors come from a man aged 18-30 years who had mild COVID-19 (a few samples of this study predate the infection). Cell type and time point are not known. CDR3s include the opening cysteine and the closing phenylalanine or tryptophan. The D gene is left open where the match is weak. Expanded clones are given a class, and other clones once, few, many or no size at all.

d_call clone_size j_call v_call cdr3_aa cdr3_nt
TRBD1 few TRBJ2-7 TRBV3-1 CASSHNPGQGAREQYF TGTGCCAGCAGCCATAACCCGGGACAGGGGGCGCGCGAGCAGTACTTC
TRBD1 . TRBJ1-1 TRBV20-1 CSASRGRFFTEAFF TGCAGTGCTAGCAGGGGGCGATTCTTCACTGAAGCTTTCTTT
. . TRBJ2-6 TRBV25-1 CASSESYDRTGANVLTF TGTGCCAGCAGTGAATCATATGACCGGACAGGGGCCAACGTCCTGACTTTC
. many TRBJ2-1 TRBV4-2 CASSQAKYNEQFF TGTGCCAGCAGCCAAGCAAAGTACAATGAGCAGTTCTTC
TRBD2 few TRBJ2-3 TRBV7-3 CASSFQRGAGDTQYF TGTGCCAGCAGCTTTCAGCGGGGGGCGGGGGATACGCAGTATTTT
. few TRBJ1-1 TRBV15 CATSRDGTKAFF TGTGCCACCAGCAGAGATGGCACGAAAGCTTTCTTT
. many TRBJ2-1 TRBV2 CASGLYNEQFF TGTGCCAGCGGCCTATACAATGAGCAGTTCTTC
. many TRBJ2-2 TRBV5-1 CASSSTRPTGELFF TGCGCCAGCAGCTCAACGAGGCCCACCGGGGAGCTGTTTTTT
. few TRBJ2-2 TRBV4-3 CASRRGVTGELFF TGCGCCAGCAGGCGAGGGGTGACCGGGGAGCTGTTTTTT
. . TRBJ1-1 TRBV4-1 CASRGFGDSTEAFF TGCGCCAGCAGAGGATTCGGGGATAGTACTGAAGCTTTCTTT
TRBD2 few TRBJ2-3 TRBV7-2 CASSLADRISGGTDTQYF TGTGCCAGCAGCTTAGCGGATAGGATTAGCGGGGGCACAGATACGCAGTATTTT
. few TRBJ2-3 TRBV7-2 CASRGRGYFTDTQYF TGTGCCAGCAGAGGGCGGGGATATTTCACAGATACGCAGTATTTT
TRBD1 few TRBJ1-2 TRBV5-1 CASSFVGQGAAGYTF TGCGCCAGCAGCTTTGTGGGACAGGGGGCGGCCGGCTACACCTTC
. . TRBJ2-6 TRBV4-3 CASSQTRGSGANVLTF TGCGCCAGCAGCCAAACTAGGGGCTCTGGGGCCAACGTCCTGACTTTC
. few TRBJ2-1 TRBV4-3 CASSQDRMGPEQFF TGCGCCAGCAGCCAAGATCGGATGGGTCCTGAGCAGTTCTTC
. many TRBJ1-4 TRBV7-9 CASSLAGDVRGKLFF TGTGCCAGCAGCTTAGCAGGGGATGTCCGCGGAAAACTGTTTTTT
TRBD2 . TRBJ2-5 TRBV29-1 CSVSGTSGETQYF TGCAGCGTCTCCGGGACTAGCGGAGAGACCCAGTACTTC
. many TRBJ1-2 TRBV20-1 CRPDSGYGYTF TGCCGTCCAGACTCCGGGTATGGCTACACCTTC
. many TRBJ2-1 TRBV7-2 CASSPYMYNEQFF TGTGCCAGCAGTCCGTACATGTACAATGAGCAGTTCTTC
. few TRBJ1-1 TRBV6-5 CASSLSGALNTEAFF TGTGCCAGCAGTTTATCAGGGGCCCTGAACACTGAAGCTTTCTTT
. . TRBJ2-7 TRBV30 CAWRRGYEQCF TGTGCCTGGAGACGGGGGTACGAGCAGTGCTTC
. . TRBJ2-7 TRBV20-1 CSAPRRETGPSEQYF TGCAGTGCCCCCCGGCGGGAGACAGGGCCCAGCGAGCAGTACTTC
TRBD2 many TRBJ2-5 TRBV5-1 CASSIRGLAGGETQYF TGCGCCAGCAGCATTCGAGGTCTAGCGGGGGGGGAGACCCAGTACTTC
. . TRBJ2-6 TRBV18 CASSEKANVLTF TGTGCCAGCTCTGAAAAGGCCAACGTCCTGACTTTC
. . TRBJ1-5 TRBV9 CASSDSGTNQPQHF TGTGCCAGCAGCGACTCAGGAACTAATCAGCCCCAGCATTTT